Below are 14 T cell receptor beta chains sequenced from a single sample in a study of Graves' ophthalmopathy and Graves' hyperthyroidism. From RNA, the CDR3 regions of TCR beta chains were amplified and sequenced. HTBI-primed RT-PCR formed the first round, and a multiplex PCR formed the second. TCRdb independently ran MiXCR on the multiplex PCR reads; one entry per CDR3 protein. The table includes 300,000 to 400,000 distinct CDR3 sequences, roughly a sixth detected once. Material for sequencing was peripheral blood. These receptors originate from an adult man with Graves' ophthalmopathy.

This clonotype appeared many times. V usage is TRBV11-3 and J usage is TRBJ1-2; D gene uncertain. V lost 4 bases to trimming and J lost 4 bases, with 22 bases between them. The CDR3 totals 17 residues. From germline, CDR1 is SGHNT and CDR2 YENEEA. The CDR3 is CASSSMIIAGKSYGYTF. The CDR3 DNA is TGTGCCAGCAGCTCAATGATAATCGCGGGGAAAAGCTATGGCTACACCTTC.

Ten or more counts support this clonotype. The V and J genes are TRBV2 and TRBJ1-1; D may be TRBD1 (6 bases). Germline V gene data show CDR1 as SNHLY and CDR2 as FYNNEI. The CDR3 consists of 13 residues. V was clipped by 2 bases and J by 7 bases, with 11 bases between them. CDR3 DNA sequence: TGTGCCAGCAGTGAAACAGGGTGGAATGAAGCTTTCTTT. Protein product: CASSETGWNEAFF.

This clonotype was detected a few times. The V call is TRBV28, the J call TRBJ2-7, with TRBD2 matching 8 bases. J lost 3 bases, V lost 9 bases, and 22 bases had no gene match. The CDR3 is made up of 18 amino acids. Germline V gene lookup returns CDR1 MDHEN and CDR2 SYDVKM. This CDR3 reads CASGLTIRGVGGGYEQYF. CDR3 coding DNA: TGTGCCAGTGGATTGACCATCCGAGGTGTCGGGGGGGGCTACGAGCAGTACTTC.

This chain connects TRBV5-1 to TRBJ2-7; the D gene is possibly TRBD1 (7 bases). V was pared by 5 bases and J by 6 bases, with 18 bases between. This CDR3 region has 14 residues. Looked up from germline, CDR1 is SGHRS and CDR2 is YFSETQ. CDR3 nucleotide sequence: TGCGCCAGCAGTCCCCCAGCTCAGGGGGGCGAGCAGTACTTC. Encoded protein: CASSPPAQGGEQYF.

In the case of this clonotype: With a far larger clone one base away, a read error is the likely cause. The V and J genes are TRBV18 and TRBJ1-2, with TRBD1 identical over 8 bases. Germline lookup yields CDR1 KGHSH and CDR2 LQKENI. This CDR3 has 14 amino acids. CDR3: CASPPGQGNYGYTF. CDR3 nucleotide sequence: TGTGCCAGCCCACCAGGACAGGGAAACTATGGCTACACCTTC.

This clonotype was counted ten times or more. The chain is built from TRBV7-9 and TRBJ1-6; 7 nucleotides align to TRBD1. The germline V gene encodes CDR1 SEHNR and CDR2 FQNEAQ (reference sequence). This CDR3 is built from 15 residues. Germline trimming cut 4 bases from V and 9 bases from J; bases unmatched to any gene: 9. CDR3 residues: CASSSGGTVPSPLHF. The CDR3 coding sequence is TGTGCCAGCAGCTCCGGCGGGACAGTCCCTTCACCCCTCCACTTT.

The sample holds many counts of this clonotype. This chain links TRBV29-1 with TRBJ2-7; TRBD1 agrees at 8 bases. The junction had 13 bases not matched to a gene; V was cut back by 0 bases and J by 6 bases. The V gene's germline CDR1 is SQVTM and CDR2 ANQGSEA. The CDR3 sequence is 16 residues long. The DNA for the CDR3 is TGCAGCGTTGAAGAGTGGCAGGGGGCGACGGCAGCCGAGCAGTACTTC. It specifies CSVEEWQGATAAEQYF.

This clonotype came up many times. The chain recombines TRBV5-4 with TRBJ2-2; D is possibly TRBD2 (5 bases). CDR1 is SGHNT and CDR2 is YYREEE in the germline V gene (reference sequence). Trimming took 4 bases from V and 8 from J, leaving 15 bases between them. CDR3 length: 14 amino acids. CDR3 protein: CASSPSEVVGELFF. The CDR3 bases are TGTGCCAGCAGCCCATCGGAGGTGGTTGGGGAGCTGTTTTTT.

There are many counts of this clonotype. The V gene is TRBV12-3 or TRBV12-4, the J gene TRBJ1-2; D is unclear. The V end was cut by 1 base, the J end by 4 bases, with 10 bases between. The CDR3 has 14 amino acids. The DNA for the CDR3 is TGTGCCAGCAGTTTAGTTTCAGGATTCTATGGCTACACCTTC. Residues: CASSLVSGFYGYTF.

For this clonotype: At one end the junction does not follow the germline gene, possibly because of a read error. CDR3 protein: CASSIGGAQPQPF. The DNA for the CDR3 is TGTGCCAGCAGTATAGGGGGCGCTCAGCCCCAGCCTTTT. The chain has TRBV12-3 or TRBV12-4 and TRBJ1-5; 7 bases are shared with TRBD1. There are 13 residues in the CDR3.

In its sample, this clonotype was seen many times. The chain employs TRBV4-1 and TRBJ2-7; D possibly corresponds to TRBD2 (6 bases). The ends were cut back, 4 bases at V and 2 bases at J, with 21 bases in the middle. The germline gives CDR1 MGHRA, CDR2 YSYEKL. The CDR3 runs to 17 residues. The CDR3 nucleotides are TGCGCCAGCAGCCTAGTAGCGGTAAGAGGGCGAACCTACGAGCAGTACTTC. It translates to CASSLVAVRGRTYEQYF.

This clonotype was observed at least ten times. CDR3 DNA sequence: TGCGCCAGCAGCCAACAGGTATATAGCAATCAGCCCCAGCATTTT. It specifies CASSQQVYSNQPQHF. This rearrangement joins TRBV4-3 to TRBJ1-5; no clear D gene. V was pared by 2 bases and J by 0 bases, with 8 bases between. The V gene's germline CDR1 is LGHNA and CDR2 YSLEER. The CDR3 totals 15 residues.

This clonotype was picked up many times. This sequence joins TRBV7-8 and TRBJ2-7; 8 nucleotides agree with TRBD2. This CDR3 has 14 amino acids. CDR1 is SGHVS and CDR2 is FQNEAQ in the germline V gene. Germline trimming cut 4 bases from V and 5 bases from J; bases unmatched to any gene: 7. This CDR3 is CASSYRGRTNEQYF. CDR3 bases: TGTGCCAGCAGCTACCGCGGGAGGACGAACGAGCAGTACTTC.

Many counts were recorded for this clonotype. Germline is not matched at one junction end, which may reflect a read error. The chain has TRBV2 and TRBJ1-1, with TRBD1 matching over 8 bases. The germline gives CDR1 SNHLY, CDR2 FYNNEI. The CDR3 consists of 15 residues. CDR3 in DNA: TGTGCCAGCAGCGAAGACAGGGGCTCGGGCACTGAAGCTTTCTTT. This translates into CASSEDRGSGTEAFF.